Below, one TCR beta chain is given with its context. This record belongs to a study of shared clonotypes between healthy human individuals. Germline loops: CDR1 SGHTA, CDR2 FQGNSA. V gave up 3 bases and J gave up 4 bases, with 13 bases separating them. This CDR3 region has 14 residues. Clones were read by immunoSEQ multiplex PCR, and TCRdb kept only the in-frame ones, dropping some. The repertoire holds hundreds of thousands of clones, roughly 77% seen once, with less than 15% in the top ten. The sequenced sample was PBMCs. The receptor was isolated from a middle-aged woman in good health. Some clones in this sample may be carry-over from other donors' samples. The chain employs TRBV7-2 and TRBJ2-7, with D perhaps given as TRBD1 or TRBD2 (5 bases each). The CDR3 sequence is CASSLAGTDYEQYF. CDR3 nucleotide sequence: TGTGCCAGCAGCTTGGCCGGGACGGATTACGAGCAGTACTTC. The full variable domain, its missing parts supplied by reference TRBV7-2 and TRBJ2-7, is GAGVSQSPSNKVTEKGKDVELRCDPISGHTALYWYRQSLGQGLEFLIYFQGNSAPDKSGLPSDRFSAERTGGSVSTLTIQRTQQEDSAVYLCASSLAGTDYEQYFGPGTRLTVT.